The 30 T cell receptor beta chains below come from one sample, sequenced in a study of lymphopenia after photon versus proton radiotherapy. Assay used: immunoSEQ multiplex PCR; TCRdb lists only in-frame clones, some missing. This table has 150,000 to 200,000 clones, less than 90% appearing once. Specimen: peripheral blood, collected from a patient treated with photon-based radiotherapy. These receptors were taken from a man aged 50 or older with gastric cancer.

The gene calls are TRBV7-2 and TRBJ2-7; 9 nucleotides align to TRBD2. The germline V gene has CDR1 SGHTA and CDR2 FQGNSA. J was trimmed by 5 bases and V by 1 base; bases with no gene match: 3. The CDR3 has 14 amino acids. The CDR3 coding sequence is TGTGCCAGCAGCTTAGTAGCGGGAGTCAACGAGCAGTACTTC. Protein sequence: CASSLVAGVNEQYF.

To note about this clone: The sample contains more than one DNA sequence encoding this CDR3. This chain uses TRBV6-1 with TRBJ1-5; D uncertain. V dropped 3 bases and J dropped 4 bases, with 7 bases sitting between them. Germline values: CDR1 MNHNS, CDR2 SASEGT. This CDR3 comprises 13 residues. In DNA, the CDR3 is TGTGCCAGCAGTGACAGAACAAATCAGCCCCAGCATTTT. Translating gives CASSDRTNQPQHF.

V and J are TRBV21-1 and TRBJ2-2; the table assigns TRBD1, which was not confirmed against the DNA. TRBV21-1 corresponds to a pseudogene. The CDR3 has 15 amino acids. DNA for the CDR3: TGTGCCAGCAAAAACACAGGGGGGCAAACCGGGGAGCTGTTTTTT. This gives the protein CASKNTGGQTGELFF.

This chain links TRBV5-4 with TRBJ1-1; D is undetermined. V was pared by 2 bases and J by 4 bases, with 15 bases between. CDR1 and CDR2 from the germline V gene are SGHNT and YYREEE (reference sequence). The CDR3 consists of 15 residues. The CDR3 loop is CASSFDPLSATEAFF. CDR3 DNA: TGTGCCAGCAGCTTCGACCCCCTCTCGGCCACTGAAGCTTTCTTT.

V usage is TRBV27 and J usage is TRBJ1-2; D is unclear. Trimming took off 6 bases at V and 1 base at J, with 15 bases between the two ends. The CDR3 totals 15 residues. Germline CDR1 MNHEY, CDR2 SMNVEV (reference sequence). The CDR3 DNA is TGTGCCAGCAGCCTTACTGGGGTCGTTAACTATGGCTACACCTTC. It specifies CASSLTGVVNYGYTF.

The chain's CDR3 is CASSYSTGKGYTF. For the CDR3, the DNA is TGTGCCAGCAGTTACTCAACAGGGAAAGGCTACACCTTC. This chain uses TRBV6-5 with TRBJ1-2; D may be TRBD1 (6 bases). V lost 0 bases to trimming and J lost 8 bases, with 10 bases between them. CDR3 length: 13 residues. The germline V gene has CDR1 MNHEY and CDR2 SVGAGI.

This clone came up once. CDR3 amino acids: CASSRDRADTGELFF. DNA of the CDR3: TGTGCCAGCAGCCGAGACAGAGCCGACACCGGGGAGCTGTTTTTT. The gene calls are TRBV7-9 and TRBJ2-2, with a weak D call TRBD1 (5 bases). CDR3 size: 15 residues. Trimming stripped 5 bases from V and 3 bases from J, with 13 bases between. The germline V gene encodes CDR1 SEHNR and CDR2 FQNEAQ (reference sequence). The full variable domain, completed using reference TRBV7-9 and TRBJ2-2, is DTGVSQNPRHKITKRGQNVTFRCDPISEHNRLYWYRQTLGQGPEFLTYFQNEAQLEKSRLLSDRFSAERPKGSFSTLEIQRTEQGDSAMYLCASSRDRADTGELFFGEGSRLTVL.

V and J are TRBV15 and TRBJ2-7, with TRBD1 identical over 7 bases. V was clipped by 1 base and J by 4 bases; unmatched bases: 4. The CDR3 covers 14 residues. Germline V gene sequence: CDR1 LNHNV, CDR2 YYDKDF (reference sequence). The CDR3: CATSRGDRVYEQYF. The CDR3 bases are TGTGCCACCAGCAGAGGTGACAGGGTGTACGAGCAGTACTTC.

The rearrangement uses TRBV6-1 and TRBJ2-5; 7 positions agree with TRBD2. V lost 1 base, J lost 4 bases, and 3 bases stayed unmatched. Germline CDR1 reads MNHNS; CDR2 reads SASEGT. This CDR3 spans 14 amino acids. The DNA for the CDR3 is TGTGCCAGCAGTGAAGGGGCTAGCGGAGAGACCCAGTACTTC. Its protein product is CASSEGASGETQYF.

The CDR3 DNA reads as TGCGCCAGCAGCCGAGAACAGGGGGCGACAGGTTCACCCCTCCACTTT. Its translation: CASSREQGATGSPLHF. The V and J genes are TRBV4-3 and TRBJ1-6, with TRBD1 matching over 9 bases. The CDR3 length is 16 residues. The V segment lost 4 bases and the J segment 9 bases; nucleotides outside the gene matches: 10. Per the germline V gene, CDR1 is LGHNA and CDR2 is YSLEER.

The CDR3 DNA is TGCGCCAGCAGCCAAGTGGGGGCCCGGGGAGAGACCCAGTACTTC. As protein: CASSQVGARGETQYF. The chain couples TRBV4-1 to TRBJ2-5, with D tentatively TRBD1 (6 bases). This CDR3 has 15 residues. Germline CDR1 MGHRA, CDR2 YSYEKL. Between the trimmed V and J ends, which lost 1 base and 4 bases, there was a span of 13 bases.

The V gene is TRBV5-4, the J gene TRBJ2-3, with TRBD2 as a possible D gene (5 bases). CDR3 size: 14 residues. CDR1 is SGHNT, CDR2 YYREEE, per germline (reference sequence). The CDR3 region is CATSRQEVTDTQYF. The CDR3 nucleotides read TGTGCTACCAGTAGGCAGGAGGTCACAGATACGCAGTATTTT.

DNA of the CDR3: TGTGCCAGCTCACCAACTGAAAGGAAAAACATTCAGTACTTC. Amino acid sequence: CASSPTERKNIQYF. V usage is TRBV18 and J usage is TRBJ2-4; D ambiguous. The CDR3 has 14 residues. V lost 2 bases, J lost 4 bases, and 9 bases lay in between. Per the germline V gene, CDR1 is KGHSH and CDR2 is LQKENI.

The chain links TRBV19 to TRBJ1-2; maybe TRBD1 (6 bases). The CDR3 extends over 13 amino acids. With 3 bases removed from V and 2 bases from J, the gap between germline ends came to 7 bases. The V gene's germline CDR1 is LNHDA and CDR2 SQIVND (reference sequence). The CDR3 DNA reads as TGTGCCAGTAGTATGGGACAAAACTATGGCTACACCTTC. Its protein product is CASSMGQNYGYTF.

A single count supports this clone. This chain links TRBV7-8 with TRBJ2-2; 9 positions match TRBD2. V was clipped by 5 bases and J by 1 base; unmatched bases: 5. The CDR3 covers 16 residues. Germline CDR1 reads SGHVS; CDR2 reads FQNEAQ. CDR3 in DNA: TGTGCCAGCAGCCTCACTAGCGGGCTGAACACCGGGGAGCTGTTTTTT. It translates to CASSLTSGLNTGELFF.

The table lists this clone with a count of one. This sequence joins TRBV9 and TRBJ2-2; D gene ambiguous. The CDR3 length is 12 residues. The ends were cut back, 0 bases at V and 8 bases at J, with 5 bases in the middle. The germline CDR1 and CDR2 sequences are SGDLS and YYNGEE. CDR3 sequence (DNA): TGTGCCAGCAGCGTAGTGGTAGGGGAGCTGTTTTTT. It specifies CASSVVVGELFF.

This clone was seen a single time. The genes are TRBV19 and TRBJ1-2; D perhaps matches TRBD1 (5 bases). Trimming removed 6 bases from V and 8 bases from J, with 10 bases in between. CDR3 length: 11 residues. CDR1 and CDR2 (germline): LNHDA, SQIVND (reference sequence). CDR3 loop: CASSPGWGYTF. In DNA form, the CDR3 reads TGTGCCAGTAGCCCAGGGTGGGGCTACACCTTC. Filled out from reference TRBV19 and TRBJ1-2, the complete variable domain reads DGGITQSPKYLFRKEGQNVTLSCEQNLNHDAMYWYRQDPGQGLRLIYYSQIVNDFQKGDIAEGYSVSREKKESFPLTVTSAQKNPTAFYLCASSPGWGYTFGSGTRLTVV.

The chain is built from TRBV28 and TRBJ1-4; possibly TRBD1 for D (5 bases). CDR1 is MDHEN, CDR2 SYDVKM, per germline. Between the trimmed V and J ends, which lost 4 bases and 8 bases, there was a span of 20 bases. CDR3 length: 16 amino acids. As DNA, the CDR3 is TGTGCCAGCAGTTCCCCCAAGGGGCCCGGGCAGGAAAAACTGTTTTTT. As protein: CASSSPKGPGQEKLFF.

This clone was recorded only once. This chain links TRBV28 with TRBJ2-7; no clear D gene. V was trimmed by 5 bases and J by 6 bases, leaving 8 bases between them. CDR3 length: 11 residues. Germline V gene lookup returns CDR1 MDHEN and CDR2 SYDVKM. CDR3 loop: CASSIPGEQYF. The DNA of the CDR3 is TGTGCCAGCAGTATCCCCGGCGAGCAGTACTTC.

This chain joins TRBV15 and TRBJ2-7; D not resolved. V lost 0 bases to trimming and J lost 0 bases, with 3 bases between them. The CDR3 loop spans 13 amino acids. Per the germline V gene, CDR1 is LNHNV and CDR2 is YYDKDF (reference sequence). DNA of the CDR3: TGTGCCACCAGCAGAGAACCCTCCTACGAGCAGTACTTC. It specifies CATSREPSYEQYF.

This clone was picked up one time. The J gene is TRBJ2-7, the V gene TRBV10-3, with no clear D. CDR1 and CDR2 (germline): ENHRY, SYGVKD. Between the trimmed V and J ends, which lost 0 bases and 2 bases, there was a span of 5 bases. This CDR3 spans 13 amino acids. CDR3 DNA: TGTGCCATCAGTGAGTCGCTCACCTACGAGCAGTACTTC. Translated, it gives CAISESLTYEQYF.

The CDR3 protein is CASSSPGPYEQYF. As DNA, the CDR3 is TGTGCCAGCAGTTCTCCGGGACCTTACGAGCAGTACTTC. The chain combines TRBV27 with TRBJ2-7; possibly TRBD1 or TRBD2 for D (5 bases each). This CDR3 is built from 13 residues. The germline V and J ends were trimmed by 4 bases and 4 bases, with 11 bases remaining between them. Germline lookup yields CDR1 MNHEY and CDR2 SMNVEV (reference sequence).

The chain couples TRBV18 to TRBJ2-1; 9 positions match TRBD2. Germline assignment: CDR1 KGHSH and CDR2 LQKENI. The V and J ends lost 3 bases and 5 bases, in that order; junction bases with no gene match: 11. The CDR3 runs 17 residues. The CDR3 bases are TGTGCCAGCTCACCCGATTTGGGGACTAGCTTTCACAATGAGCAGTTCTTC. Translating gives CASSPDLGTSFHNEQFF.

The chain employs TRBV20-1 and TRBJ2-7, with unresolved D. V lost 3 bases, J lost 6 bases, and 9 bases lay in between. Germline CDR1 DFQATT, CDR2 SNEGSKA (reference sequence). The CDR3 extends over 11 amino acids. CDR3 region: CSASPISEQYF. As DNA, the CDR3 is TGCAGTGCTAGCCCCATCAGCGAGCAGTACTTC.

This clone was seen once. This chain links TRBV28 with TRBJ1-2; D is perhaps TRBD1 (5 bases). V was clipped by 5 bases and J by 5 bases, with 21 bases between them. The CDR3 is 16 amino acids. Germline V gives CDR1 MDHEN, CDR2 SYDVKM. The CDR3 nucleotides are TGTGCCAGCAGTCGAACCGGGGGGTCCCCGGGATATGGCTACACCTTC. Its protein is CASSRTGGSPGYGYTF.

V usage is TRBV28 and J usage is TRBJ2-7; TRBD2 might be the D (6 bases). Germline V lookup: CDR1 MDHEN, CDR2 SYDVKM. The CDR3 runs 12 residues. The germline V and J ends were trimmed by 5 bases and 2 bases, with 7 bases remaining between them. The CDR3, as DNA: TGTGCCAGCAGTGTAGCGGCCTACGAGCAGTACTTC. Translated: CASSVAAYEQYF.

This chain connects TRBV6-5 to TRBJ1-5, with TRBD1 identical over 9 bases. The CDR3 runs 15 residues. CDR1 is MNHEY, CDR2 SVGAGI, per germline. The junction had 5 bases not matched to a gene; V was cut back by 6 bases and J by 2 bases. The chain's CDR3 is CASSAGQGGNQPQHF. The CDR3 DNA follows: TGTGCCAGCAGCGCGGGACAGGGAGGCAATCAGCCCCAGCATTTT.

CDR3 sequence reads: CASSITGGRETQYF. CDR3 in DNA: TGTGCCAGTAGTATAACAGGGGGTAGGGAGACCCAGTACTTC. The chain combines TRBV19 with TRBJ2-5; TRBD1 aligns across 8 bases. V dropped 2 bases and J dropped 5; count of bases not matched to a gene: 4. Per germline, CDR1 LNHDA and CDR2 SQIVND (reference sequence). The CDR3 totals 14 residues.

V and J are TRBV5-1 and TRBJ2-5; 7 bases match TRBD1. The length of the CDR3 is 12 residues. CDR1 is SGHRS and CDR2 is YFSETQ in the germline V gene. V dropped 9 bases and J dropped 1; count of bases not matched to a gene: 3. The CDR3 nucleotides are TGCGCCACACGGGACAGCCAAGAGACCCAGTACTTC. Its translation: CATRDSQETQYF.

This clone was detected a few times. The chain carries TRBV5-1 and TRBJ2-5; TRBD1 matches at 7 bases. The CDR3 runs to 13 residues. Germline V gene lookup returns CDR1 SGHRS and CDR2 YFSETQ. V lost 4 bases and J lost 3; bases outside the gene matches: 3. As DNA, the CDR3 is TGCGCCAGCAGCAGAGGGGGCAAAGAGACCCAGTACTTC. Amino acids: CASSRGGKETQYF.